This T cell receptor beta chain was obtained from a study of neoadjuvant nivolumab and ipilimumab in lung cancer. Study as a whole: Nivolumab 3 mg/kg was given days 1, 15 and 29, plus ipilimumab 1 mg/kg day 1 in combination. Whole-study results and caveats: Resected-tumor TCR richness correlated positively with pretherapy blood richness. Only two of four nivolumab-treated tumors gained richness and clonality by surgery.

About this clone itself: As yet, its antigen is unknown.

TCRdb's table, derived via immunoSEQ multiplex PCR, lists solely in-frame clones and lacks some. This table holds approximately 7,000 clones, roughly four fifths found once. The CDR3 consists of 14 residues. Trimming removed 6 bases from V and 4 bases from J; junction bases left unmatched: 5. Germline values: CDR1 MNHEY, CDR2 SMNVEV (reference sequence). The clonotype comes from an adult with non-small cell lung cancer. The V gene is TRBV27, the J gene TRBJ2-2, with 7 bases matching TRBD1. The sample in question was tumor tissue, obtained after neoadjuvant nivolumab, alone or with ipilimumab, at or shortly before surgery. Written as DNA, the CDR3 is TGTGCCAGCAGACTGACAGGGATCACCGGGGAGCTGTTTTTT. This gives the protein CASRLTGITGELFF.